This T cell receptor beta chain was profiled in a study of long-term antiretroviral therapy in people with HIV. Investigators performed immunoSEQ version v3.0 at survey level. TCRdb's copy holds only in-frame clones and misses some; the assay was immunoSEQ multiplex PCR. Of some 28,000 clones in the sample, 86% were seen once. V lost 3 bases to trimming and J lost 6 bases, with 11 bases between them. From germline, CDR1 is SQVTM and CDR2 ANQGSEA. The CDR3 loop spans 12 amino acids. The material was unsorted PBMCs, obtained 0.8 years after starting antiretroviral therapy. The clonotype was recovered from a woman aged 25 to 45 with HIV. The chain combines TRBV29-1 with TRBJ1-1; D remains unclear. The CDR3 loop is CSVDPGGAEAFF. The CDR3 DNA sequence: TGCAGCGTTGACCCGGGCGGAGCTGAAGCTTTCTTT.